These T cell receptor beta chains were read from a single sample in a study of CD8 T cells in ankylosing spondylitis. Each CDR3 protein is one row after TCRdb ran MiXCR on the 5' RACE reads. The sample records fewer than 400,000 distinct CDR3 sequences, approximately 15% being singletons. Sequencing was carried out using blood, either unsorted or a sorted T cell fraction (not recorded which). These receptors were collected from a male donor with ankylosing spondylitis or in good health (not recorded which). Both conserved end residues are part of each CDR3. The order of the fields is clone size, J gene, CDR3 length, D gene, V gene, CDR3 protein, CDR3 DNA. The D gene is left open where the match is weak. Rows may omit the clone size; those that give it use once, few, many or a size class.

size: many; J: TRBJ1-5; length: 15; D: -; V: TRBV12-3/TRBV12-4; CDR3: CASQQSSGGHQPQHF; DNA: TGTGCCAGCCAGCAGTCCAGTGGGGGGCATCAGCCCCAGCATTTT
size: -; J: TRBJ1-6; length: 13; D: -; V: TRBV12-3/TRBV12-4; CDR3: CASKVAYNSPLHF; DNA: TGTGCCAGCAAGGTCGCCTATAATTCACCCCTCCACTTT
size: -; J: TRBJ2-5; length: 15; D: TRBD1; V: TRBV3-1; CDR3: CASSQMTGRQETQYF; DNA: TGTGCCAGCAGCCAGATGACAGGGCGCCAAGAGACCCAGTACTTC
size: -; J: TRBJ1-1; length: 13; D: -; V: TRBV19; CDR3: CASSTAMNTEAFF; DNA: TGTGCCAGTAGTACTGCTATGAACACTGAAGCTTTCTTT
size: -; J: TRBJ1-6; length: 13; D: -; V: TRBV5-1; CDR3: CTSSLDQNSPLHF; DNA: TGCACCAGCAGCTTGGACCAGAATTCACCCCTCCACTTT
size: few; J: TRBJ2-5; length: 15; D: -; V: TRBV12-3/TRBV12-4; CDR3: CASSLGARVGKTQYF; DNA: TGTGCCAGCAGCCTTGGGGCGAGAGTCGGGAAGACCCAGTACTTC
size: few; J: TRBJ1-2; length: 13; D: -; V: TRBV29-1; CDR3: CSGTQGLEAGYTF; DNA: TGCAGCGGCACACAGGGATTGGAGGCTGGCTACACCTTC
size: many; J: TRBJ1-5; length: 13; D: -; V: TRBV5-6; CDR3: CASSQSRNQPQHF; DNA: TGTGCCAGCAGCCAAAGCCGGAATCAGCCCCAGCATTTT
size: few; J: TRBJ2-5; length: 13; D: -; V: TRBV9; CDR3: CASSVEQEETQYF; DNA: TGTGCCAGCAGCGTAGAGCAGGAAGAGACCCAGTACTTC
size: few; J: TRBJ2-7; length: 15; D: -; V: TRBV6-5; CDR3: CASSYSQGRGDEQYF; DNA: TGTGCCAGCAGTTACTCCCAGGGGCGCGGGGACGAGCAGTACTTC
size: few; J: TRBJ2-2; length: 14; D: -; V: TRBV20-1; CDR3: CSAREPLDTGELFF; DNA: TGCAGTGCTAGAGAACCCCTGGACACCGGGGAGCTGTTTTTT
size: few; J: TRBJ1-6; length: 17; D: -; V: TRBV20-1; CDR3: CSASVPGASSYNSPLHF; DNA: TGCAGTGCTAGCGTGCCGGGGGCGAGCTCCTATAATTCACCCCTCCACTTT
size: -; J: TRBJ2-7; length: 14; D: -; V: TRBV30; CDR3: CAWSRPPTEYEQYF; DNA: TGTGCCTGGAGCAGACCACCCACCGAATACGAGCAGTACTTC
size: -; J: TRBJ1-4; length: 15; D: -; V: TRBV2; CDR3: CASSEAVRAGEKLFF; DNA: TGTGCCAGCAGTGAAGCGGTACGGGCAGGGGAAAAACTGTTTTTT
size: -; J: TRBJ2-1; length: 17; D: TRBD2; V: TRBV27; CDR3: CASSMREGQALYNEQFF; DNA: TGTGCCAGCAGTATGAGGGAGGGCCAGGCCCTCTACAATGAGCAGTTCTTC
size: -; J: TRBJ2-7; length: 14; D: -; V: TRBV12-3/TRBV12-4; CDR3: CASSPQLATFEQYF; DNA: TGTGCCAGCAGTCCTCAATTAGCGACATTCGAGCAGTACTTC
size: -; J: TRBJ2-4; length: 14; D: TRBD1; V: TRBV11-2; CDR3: CASSRDRAGNIQYF; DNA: TGTGCCAGCAGCCGTGACAGGGCCGGAAACATTCAGTACTTC
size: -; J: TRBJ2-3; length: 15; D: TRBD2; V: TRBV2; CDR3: CASRVGGATSDTQYF; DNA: TGTGCCAGCAGAGTCGGGGGGGCGACTAGCGATACGCAGTATTTT
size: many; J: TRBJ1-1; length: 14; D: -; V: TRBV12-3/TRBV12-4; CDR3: CASRKMNGRTEAFF; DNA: TGTGCCAGCAGGAAGATGAACGGGAGGACTGAAGCTTTCTTT
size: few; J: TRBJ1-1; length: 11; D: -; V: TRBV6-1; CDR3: CASRPSSEAFF; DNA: TGTGCCAGCAGACCAAGTAGTGAAGCTTTCTTT